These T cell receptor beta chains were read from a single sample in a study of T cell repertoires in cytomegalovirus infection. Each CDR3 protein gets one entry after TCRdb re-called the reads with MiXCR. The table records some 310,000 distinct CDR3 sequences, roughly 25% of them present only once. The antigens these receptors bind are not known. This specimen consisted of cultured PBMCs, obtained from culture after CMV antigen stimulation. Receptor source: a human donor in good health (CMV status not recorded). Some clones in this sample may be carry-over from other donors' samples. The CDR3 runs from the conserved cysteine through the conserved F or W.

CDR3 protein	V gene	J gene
CASRLLAGGGNEQFF	TRBV12-3/TRBV12-4	TRBJ2-1
CASSFSWNTDTQYF	TRBV27	TRBJ2-3
CASSPTAGGNQETQYF	TRBV7-4	TRBJ2-5
CASSLAQGWHYGYTF	TRBV7-8	TRBJ1-2
CASTSPRVQLSGANVLTF	TRBV6-2/TRBV6-3	TRBJ2-6
CASSPRETKETQYF	TRBV18	TRBJ2-5
CATSSGQVETQYF	TRBV19	TRBJ2-5
CASSWSPSSYEQYF	TRBV5-4	TRBJ2-7
CARSPRSSYNSPLHF	TRBV5-3	TRBJ1-6
CASDSTGLGYEQYF	TRBV19	TRBJ2-7
CASSPRRVVDTQYF	TRBV14	TRBJ2-3
CASSQSRLDEQFF	TRBV4-3	TRBJ2-1
CASAQIQGSYNEQFF	TRBV6-2/TRBV6-3	TRBJ2-1
CASTLDRALSSPLHF	TRBV12-3/TRBV12-4	TRBJ1-6
CASSQDLRGGVRDTQYF	TRBV4-3	TRBJ2-3
CASSLERGANYGYTF	TRBV11-3	TRBJ1-2
CASSSQRGQGENSPLHF	TRBV9	TRBJ1-6
CASSLVAGENSPLHF	TRBV7-2	TRBJ1-6
CATSDPVAGEVNEQFF	TRBV24-1	TRBJ2-1
CASSWGRASYNEQFF	TRBV19	TRBJ2-1
CASIEAGVAGELFF	TRBV6-2/TRBV6-3	TRBJ2-2
CAIILERRIPPSTDTQYF	TRBV10-3	TRBJ2-3
CASTWTGVGNTQYF	TRBV28	TRBJ2-3
CSARVITGTPYEQYF	TRBV20-1	TRBJ2-7
CASSRDRVYSF	TRBV4-1	TRBJ1-2
CASSEGPAAQGYTF	TRBV6-1	TRBJ1-2
CASTPDRGFYEQYF	TRBV7-2	TRBJ2-7
CASRGSNRVQFF	TRBV6-2/TRBV6-3	TRBJ2-1
CASSLFGNRETQYF	TRBV7-2	TRBJ2-5
CASSLQPSRDYGYTF	TRBV7-2	TRBJ1-2
CSAPKTGNNEQFF	TRBV20-1	TRBJ2-1
CASSSILLAGEGETQYF	TRBV7-2	TRBJ2-5
CSVAVTGAGELFF	TRBV29-1	TRBJ2-2
CASSYSTAGSGSGTDTQYF	TRBV6-2/TRBV6-3	TRBJ2-3
CASSGSGTSGRKNTGELFF	TRBV7-2	TRBJ2-2
CASSDRVLLGSDTQYF	TRBV25-1	TRBJ2-3
CASSYWPGGAEDGYTF	TRBV6-2/TRBV6-3	TRBJ1-2
CASSERTVRNTEAFF	TRBV5-1	TRBJ1-1
CASSPPTSGRYQETQYF	TRBV7-9	TRBJ2-5
CASSLVGASYNEQFF	TRBV12-3/TRBV12-4	TRBJ2-1
CASSLIAGAPETQYF	TRBV7-2	TRBJ2-5
CAIEGQGGQPQHF	TRBV10-3	TRBJ1-5
CASRPRLAGDRLSTDTQYF	TRBV12-3/TRBV12-4	TRBJ2-3
CASSFNPGQSPGNTIYF	TRBV6-2/TRBV6-3	TRBJ1-3
CASSLISEGYNEQFF	TRBV11-3	TRBJ2-1
CASSLDHQTINTDTQYF	TRBV7-2	TRBJ2-3
CASTSTTGQGNQPQHF	TRBV7-9	TRBJ1-5
CASSLVAGSGTGELFF	TRBV5-4	TRBJ2-2
CASSRSGAENIQYF	TRBV7-2	TRBJ2-4
CASSPSGSRSTDTQYF	TRBV7-2	TRBJ2-3
CASSAGGQGIEKGTEAFF	TRBV10-2	TRBJ1-1
CASSLLTSGYGEQYF	TRBV11-1	TRBJ2-7
CASSPNTVGELFF	TRBV7-9	TRBJ2-2